The clone carrying this T cell receptor (beta chain) occurred a few times. The germline CDR1 and CDR2 sequences are SGDLS and YYNGEE. Trimming left V 4 bases short and J 3 bases short, with 17 bases between. The CDR3 has 15 residues. TCRdb processed the 5' RACE reads anew with MiXCR; each CDR3 protein has one entry. The repertoire holds 350,000 to 500,000 distinct CDR3 sequences, with over 15% as singletons. These data come from a study of T-cell memory formation after mild COVID-19. The J gene is TRBJ2-7, the V gene TRBV9; D possibly corresponds to TRBD1 (5 bases). What was sequenced was PBMCs or a T cell subset sorted from them (not recorded which). The TCR comes from an adult woman who had mild COVID-19 (a few samples of this study predate the infection). Cell type and time point are not known. The CDR3 DNA reads TGTGCCAGCAGCCTTAGGGGCTTGGAGAGCTACGAGCAGTACTTC. Protein: CASSLRGLESYEQYF.